This TCR beta chain was captured in a study of T cell responses to AZD1222 COVID-19 vaccine (dated by TCRdb to about 2021). At the level of the whole study: AZD1222 recipients given second doses at about 4 weeks or at about 12 weeks were pooled, since spike-specific TCR depth and breadth were not found to differ between the two schedules. Enrollment into the trials was organized by age into subgroups of 18-55, 56-69 and 70-plus years, and those subgroups contained roughly 150, 30 and 60 TCR-sequenced participants, respectively. TCR sequencing covered 233 trial participants: 200 to 220 given two doses of AZD1222 and 26 given two doses of MenACWY control vaccine. Study-wide findings and limitations: After two AZD1222 doses, spike-specific TCR breadth and depth were significantly higher than at day 0 and than in MenACWY recipients. The 56-69-year group was small, and its depth increase did not reach significance, likely because of low power. CD4 TCRs associated with the vaccine covered the entire spike protein, and the dominant responses were in regions 160-218 and 743-854. Nearly half of unique spike-specific TCRs reportedly recognized epitopes outside regions mutated in the B.1.351 and B.1.1.7 variants. Conclusions about previously exposed vaccinees are limited, since just six or seven AZD1222 recipients were seropositive for SARS-CoV-2 at baseline. Participants were mostly white British, with more females than males. The authors suggested clonal diversity may have been underestimated. No day 14 peak-response samples were available, so repertoires were characterized only after the peak T cell response.

As for this clone: This receptor's antigen is unknown. There are no base qualities to consult, and no much larger clone falls within one base.

The CDR3, cysteine through phenylalanine, is 17 amino acids long. This entry keeps only the CDR3 DNA: 51 bases, framed from base 1. According to the germline V gene, CDR1 reads SGHTS and CDR2 reads YDEGEE. V is shortened by 1 base, J by 2 bases, and the region joining them spans 19 bases. Taken with the paper, the label for time point translates to: baseline before first vaccination. Vaccinee samples came from UK trials COV001 and COV002, including a single-blind randomized controlled phase 2/3 trial of AZD1222 (ChAdOx1 nCoV-19) in healthy adults. For TCRbeta chain sequencing, PBMC samples were collected from trial participants at day 0 and at day 28 after the second dose. The CDR3 regions of human TCRbeta chains were subjected to immunosequencing. In the original analysis: TCRs in the repertoires were matched against a reference library of SARS-CoV-2-specific TCRs that had been generated with the MIRA antigen-specificity platform. Breadth meant the fraction of unique TCRs that were SARS-CoV-2-associated, whereas depth meant the fraction of total T cells that were SARS-CoV-2-associated. Using the MIRA data, each spike-specific TCR was mapped to the spike region that the TCR reacts to and placed in a CD4 or CD8 class. Log10-transformed breadth and depth values were compared by one-way ANOVA with Sidak's multiple comparisons tests. As stored in TCRdb, this immuneACCESS dataset retains in-frame rearrangements with V and J assigned. A fraction of the clones does not appear; measured against another copy, unresolved V genes explain less than half of the discrepancy, and the remainder lacks a known reason. That table furnishes V, J and clone size, whereas the DNA furnished D and trimming. In this sample the table shows tens of thousands of clones, 70% to 90% of which occur a single time. The top ten hold roughly 3.9% of the sample.

The sample was peripheral blood, taken on day 0 of AZD1222 vaccination. The chain uses TRBV5-8 and TRBJ2-7; TRBD1 might be the D gene, on 6 matching bases. The clonotype comes from an adult in good health. This receptor has the CDR3 CASSLTGSQPSPYEQYF. At the DNA level, the sequence is TGTGCCAGCAGCTTGACAGGGTCCCAACCTAGTCCCTACGAGCAGTACTTC.